The T cell receptor (beta chain) under discussion was sequenced for a study of CD8 T cells in ankylosing spondylitis. Study results and limitations: The disease-linked clones had a CD8+ phenotype and low blood frequencies. Seven or eight highly homologous variants made up a TCR beta motif, and this motif appeared characteristic of ankylosing spondylitis blood.

The CDR3 has 14 residues. The trim removed 6 bases at V and 6 bases at J, leaving 7 bases unmatched. Germline V gene data show CDR1 as MNHEY and CDR2 as SVGEGT. Making use of molecular barcodes, quantitative 5'-RACE generated TCR beta libraries. TCRdb used MiXCR to reprocess the 5' RACE reads, holding one entry per CDR3 protein. Among approximately 520,000 distinct CDR3 sequences listed, about 5% were seen once. This clonotype was recorded at least ten times. Its antigen is still unknown. The sample taken for sequencing was blood, either unsorted or a sorted T cell fraction (not recorded which). The TCR comes from a male donor with ankylosing spondylitis. This chain connects TRBV6-2 or TRBV6-3 to TRBJ1-2; 10 nucleotides agree with TRBD1. The CDR3: CASSRDRGAHGYTF. The CDR3 DNA is TGTGCCAGCAGCCGGGACAGGGGCGCCCATGGCTACACCTTC.